This record looks at one TCR beta chain sequence and its context. Its antigen is still unknown. This sample stems from a study of T-cell memory formation after mild COVID-19. Each CDR3 protein gets one entry after TCRdb re-called the 5' RACE reads with MiXCR. The top ten hold roughly 8.3% of the sample, which has 500,000 to 650,000 distinct CDR3 sequences, less than 25% seen once. Study observations and caveats: The CD4+ clones that contracted clustered mainly within CM and EM, and the CD8+ clones concentrated in EMRA. CD4/CD8 balance characterized clones contracting day 15 to 85, and CD4+ skew characterized later expanders. The appearance of some responding clones in pre-infection memory suggested that cross-reactive memory joined.

Between the trimmed V and J ends, which lost 6 bases and 6 bases, there was a span of 14 bases. There are 12 residues in the CDR3. Germline CDR1 is SQVTM and CDR2 is ANQGSEA. J is TRBJ1-2 and V is TRBV29-1; D is unresolved. The origin of this receptor is an adult woman who had mild COVID-19 (a few samples of this study predate the infection). Cell type and time point are not known. Input material: PBMCs or a T cell subset sorted from them (not recorded which). The CDR3 nucleotides read TGCAGCGTAGATCTTGGGTGGAATGGCTACACCTTC. Amino acids: CSVDLGWNGYTF.